This paragraph reports one T cell receptor beta chain. The sample belongs to a study of blood T cell repertoires in COVID-19. At the level of the study: The origin of the acute and convalescent COVID-19 samples was the United States, Italy and Spain. Sources were T cells, B-cell-depleted T cells, or PBMCs; the material itself was cDNA or gDNA.

In the authors' methods: Estimation of nucleated cell counts was performed using reference gene primer amplification. Data came from immunoSEQ multiplex PCR; TCRdb stores just in-frame clones and leaves some out. V and J calls and clone size are copied from that table; D and trimming were computed from the DNA. The table has about 170,000 clones, approximately 90% seen once. From germline, CDR1 is SGDLS and CDR2 YYNGEE. The ends were cut back, 0 bases at V and 5 bases at J, with 8 bases in the middle. CDR3 length: 13 amino acids. Input material: peripheral blood. This chain connects TRBV9 to TRBJ1-2; D gene uncertain. This sequence was found in a woman aged 80 or over in a cohort sampled during active or convalescent COVID-19. CDR3 DNA: TGTGCCAGCAGCGTAGTAGGAGGATATGGCTACACCTTC. Its protein product is CASSVVGGYGYTF.